This T cell receptor (beta chain) was recorded in a study of T cells in women clearing cervical HPV infection. At the level of the study: No precancer developed; the control's incident HPV16 infection cleared within 12 months. With HLA typing for only a few women, HLA confounding remains possible.

Each participant carried one incident cervical HPV16 infection only. Dot-blot hybridization genotyped cervical HPV amplified with MY09/MY11 PCR. Concerning this clone itself: The CDR3 goes on 3 residues after the read ends, and that part is filled in from the germline J gene.

Data came from immunoSEQ multiplex PCR; TCRdb stores just in-frame clones and leaves some out. The sample totals some 30,000 clones. This CDR3 has 15 amino acids. Germline lookup yields CDR1 SGHNT and CDR2 YYREEE (reference sequence). With V trimmed by 3 bases and J by 8 bases, 7 bases remained unmatched. V is TRBV5-4 and J is TRBJ1-4, with 10 bases matching TRBD1. Sequencing was done on a sample of blood buffy coat. The TCR sequence derives from a woman between 18 and 70 years old with a cervical HPV16 infection that either progressed to CIN3+ or cleared (not recorded which). The DNA read from the CDR3 is TGTGCCAGCAGCTCATGGGGGACAGGGGTAGAAAAA. Translating it yields CASSSWGTGVEK. The CDR3 in full is CASSSWGTGVEKLFF.